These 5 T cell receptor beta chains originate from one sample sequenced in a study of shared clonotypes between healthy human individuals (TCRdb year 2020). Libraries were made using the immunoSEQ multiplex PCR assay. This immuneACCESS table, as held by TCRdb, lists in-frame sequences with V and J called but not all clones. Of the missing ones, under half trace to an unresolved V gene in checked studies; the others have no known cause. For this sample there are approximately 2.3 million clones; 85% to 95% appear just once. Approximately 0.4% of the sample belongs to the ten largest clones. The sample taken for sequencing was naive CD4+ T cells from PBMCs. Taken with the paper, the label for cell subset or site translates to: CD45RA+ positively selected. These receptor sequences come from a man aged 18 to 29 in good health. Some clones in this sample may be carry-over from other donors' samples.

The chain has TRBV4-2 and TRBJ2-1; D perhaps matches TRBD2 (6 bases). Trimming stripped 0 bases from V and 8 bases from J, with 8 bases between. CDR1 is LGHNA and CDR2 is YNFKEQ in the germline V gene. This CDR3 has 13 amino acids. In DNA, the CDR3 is TGTGCCAGCAGCCAAGAGGCTAGCGATGAGCAGTTCTTC. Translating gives CASSQEASDEQFF.

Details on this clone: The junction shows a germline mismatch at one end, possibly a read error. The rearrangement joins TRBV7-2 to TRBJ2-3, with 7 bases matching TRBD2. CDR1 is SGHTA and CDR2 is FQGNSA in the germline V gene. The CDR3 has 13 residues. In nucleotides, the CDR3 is TGTGCCAGCCGACCCGGAGAGCGGGACGGGGCGCATTTT. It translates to CASRPGERDGAHF. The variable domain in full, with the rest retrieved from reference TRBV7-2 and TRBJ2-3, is GAGVSQSPSNKVTEKGKDVELRCDPISGHTALYWYRQSLGQGLEFLIYFQGNSAPDKSGLPSDRFSAERTGGSVSTLTIQRTQQEDSAVYLCASRPGERDGAHFGPGTRLTVL.

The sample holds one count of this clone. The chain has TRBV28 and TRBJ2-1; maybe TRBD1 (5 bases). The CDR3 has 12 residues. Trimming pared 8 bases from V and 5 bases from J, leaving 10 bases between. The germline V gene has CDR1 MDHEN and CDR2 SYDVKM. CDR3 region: CASQGGDNEQFF. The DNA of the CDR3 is TGTGCCAGCCAGGGTGGGGACAATGAGCAGTTCTTC.

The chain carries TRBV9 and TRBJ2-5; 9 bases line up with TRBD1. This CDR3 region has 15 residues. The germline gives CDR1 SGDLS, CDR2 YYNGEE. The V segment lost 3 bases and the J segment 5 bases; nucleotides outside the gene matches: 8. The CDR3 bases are TGTGCCAGCAGCGGCGAACAGGGGGCTTGGGAGACCCAGTACTTC. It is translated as CASSGEQGAWETQYF.

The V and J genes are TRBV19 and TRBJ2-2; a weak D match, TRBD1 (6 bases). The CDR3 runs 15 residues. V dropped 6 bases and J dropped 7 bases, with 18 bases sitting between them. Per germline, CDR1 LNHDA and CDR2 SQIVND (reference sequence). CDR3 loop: CASSPVWGRNGELFF. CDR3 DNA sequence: TGTGCCAGTAGCCCGGTCTGGGGGCGGAACGGGGAGCTGTTTTTT.